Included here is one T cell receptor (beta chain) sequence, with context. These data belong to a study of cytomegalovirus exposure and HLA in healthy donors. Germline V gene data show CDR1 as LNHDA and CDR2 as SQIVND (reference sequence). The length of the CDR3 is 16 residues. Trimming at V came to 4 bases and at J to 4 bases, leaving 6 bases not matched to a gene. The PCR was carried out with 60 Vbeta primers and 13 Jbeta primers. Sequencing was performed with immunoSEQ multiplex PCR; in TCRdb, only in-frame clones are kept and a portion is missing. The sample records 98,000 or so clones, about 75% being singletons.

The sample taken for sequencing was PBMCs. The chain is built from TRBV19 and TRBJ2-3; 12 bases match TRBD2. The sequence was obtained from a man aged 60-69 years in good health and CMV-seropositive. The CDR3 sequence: CASSTSSGGVADTQYF. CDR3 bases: TGTGCCAGTAGTACATCTAGCGGGGGGGTAGCAGATACGCAGTATTTT.